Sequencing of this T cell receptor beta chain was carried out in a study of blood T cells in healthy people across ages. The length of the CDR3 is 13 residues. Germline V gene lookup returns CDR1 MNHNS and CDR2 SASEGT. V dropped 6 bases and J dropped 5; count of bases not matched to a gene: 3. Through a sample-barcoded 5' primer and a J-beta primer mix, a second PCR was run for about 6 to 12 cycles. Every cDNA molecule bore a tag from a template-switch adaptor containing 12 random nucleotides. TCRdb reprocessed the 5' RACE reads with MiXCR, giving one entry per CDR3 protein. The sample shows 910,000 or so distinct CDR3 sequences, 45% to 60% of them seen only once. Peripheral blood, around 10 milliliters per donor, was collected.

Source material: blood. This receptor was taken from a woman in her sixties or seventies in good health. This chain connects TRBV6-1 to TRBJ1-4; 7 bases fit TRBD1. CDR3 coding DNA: TGTGCCAGCAGGAAGGACAGGAATGAAAAACTGTTTTTT. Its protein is CASRKDRNEKLFF.